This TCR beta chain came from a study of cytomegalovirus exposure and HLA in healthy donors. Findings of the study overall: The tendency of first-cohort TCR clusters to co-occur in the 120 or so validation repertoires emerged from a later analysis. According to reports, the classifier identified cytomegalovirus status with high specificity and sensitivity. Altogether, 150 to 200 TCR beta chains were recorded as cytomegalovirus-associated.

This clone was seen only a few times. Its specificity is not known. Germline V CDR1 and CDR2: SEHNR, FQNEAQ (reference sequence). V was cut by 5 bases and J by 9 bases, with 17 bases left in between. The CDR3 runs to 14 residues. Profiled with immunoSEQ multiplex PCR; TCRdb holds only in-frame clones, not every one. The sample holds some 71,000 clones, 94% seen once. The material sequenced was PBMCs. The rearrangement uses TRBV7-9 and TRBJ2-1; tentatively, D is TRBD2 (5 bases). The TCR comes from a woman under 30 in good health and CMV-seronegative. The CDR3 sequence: CASSPPSRGGEQFF. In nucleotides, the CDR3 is TGTGCCAGCAGCCCCCCCTCCCGGGGTGGTGAGCAGTTCTTC.